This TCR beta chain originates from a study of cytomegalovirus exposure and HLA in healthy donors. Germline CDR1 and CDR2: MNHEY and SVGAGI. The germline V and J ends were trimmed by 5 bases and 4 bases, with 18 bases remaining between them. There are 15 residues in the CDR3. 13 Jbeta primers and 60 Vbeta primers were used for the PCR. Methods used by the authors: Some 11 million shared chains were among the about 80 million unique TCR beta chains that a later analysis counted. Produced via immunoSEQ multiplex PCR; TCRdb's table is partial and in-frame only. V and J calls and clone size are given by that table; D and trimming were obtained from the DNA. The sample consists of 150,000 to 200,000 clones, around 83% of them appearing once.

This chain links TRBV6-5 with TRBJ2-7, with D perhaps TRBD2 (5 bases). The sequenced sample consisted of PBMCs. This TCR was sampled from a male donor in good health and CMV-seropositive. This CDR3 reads CASSPWESTLYEQYF. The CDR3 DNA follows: TGTGCCAGCAGTCCCTGGGAGAGCACACTTTACGAGCAGTACTTC.